This TCR beta chain was recorded in a study of blood T cell repertoires in COVID-19. Study-wide background: Samples came from the United States, Italy and Spain, spanning acute and convalescent COVID-19. T cells, B-cell-depleted T cells, or PBMCs provided the cDNA or gDNA that served as material.

Germline V lookup: CDR1 MNHEY, CDR2 SVGAGI. The CDR3 loop spans 14 amino acids. Deletions cut 5 bases from V and 11 bases from J, with 21 bases between. Some clones are missing from TCRdb's copy, which holds only in-frame ones; the method was immunoSEQ multiplex PCR. The sample lists over 100,000 clones, approximately 84% seen once, with 9% to 15% in the top ten. The source material was peripheral blood. V and J are TRBV6-5 and TRBJ1-1, with no clear D. The sequence derives from a woman aged 60-70 years with acute or convalescent COVID-19. CDR3 DNA: TGTGCCAGCAGTCGAACAAAGGGTGCGGGTGTCGCTTTCTTT. Amino acids: CASSRTKGAGVAFF.